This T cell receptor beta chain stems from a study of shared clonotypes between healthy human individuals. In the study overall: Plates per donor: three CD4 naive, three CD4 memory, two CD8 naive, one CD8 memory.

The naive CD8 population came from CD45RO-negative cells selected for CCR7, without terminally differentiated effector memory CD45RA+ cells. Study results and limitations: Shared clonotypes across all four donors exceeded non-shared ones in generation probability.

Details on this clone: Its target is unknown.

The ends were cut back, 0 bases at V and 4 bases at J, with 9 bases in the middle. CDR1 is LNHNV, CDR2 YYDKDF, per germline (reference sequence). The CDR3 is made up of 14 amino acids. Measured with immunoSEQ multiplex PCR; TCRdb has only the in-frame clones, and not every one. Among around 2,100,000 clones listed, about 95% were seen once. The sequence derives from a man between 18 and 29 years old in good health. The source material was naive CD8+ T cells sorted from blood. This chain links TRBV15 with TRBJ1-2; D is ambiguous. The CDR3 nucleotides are TGTGCCACCAGCAGAGAAGGGTTTGGCTATGGCTACACCTTC. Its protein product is CATSREGFGYGYTF.